This is a list of T cell receptor beta chains from one sample in a study of CXCR3-negative and CXCR3-positive naive CD8 T cells. TCRdb reprocessed the 5' RACE reads; each CDR3 protein has one entry and no DNA is given. There are about 89,000 distinct CDR3 sequences in the sample, with approximately 0.53% held by the top ten. The sample consisted of naive CXCR3+ CD8+ T cells from blood. All receptors come from a human donor in good health. Some clones in this sample may be carry-over from other donors' samples. CDR3s include the opening cysteine and the closing phenylalanine or tryptophan. Fields, in order: V gene, J gene, CDR3 protein.

TRBV5-1	TRBJ2-1	CASSLVGVTGEGYNEQFF
TRBV12-3/TRBV12-4	TRBJ2-3	CASSSLDRARTDTQYF
TRBV27	TRBJ1-2	CASRGQLDYGYTF
TRBV9	TRBJ2-7	CASSQAGTSGSYEQYF
TRBV25-1	TRBJ2-1	CASSEWYNEQFF
TRBV29-1	TRBJ2-1	CSVAGTGGNEQFF
TRBV9	TRBJ2-1	CASIMGYEQFF
TRBV28	TRBJ2-1	CASSLGLAGGSREQFF
TRBV7-6	TRBJ2-7	CASSLTDTYEQYF
TRBV6-2/TRBV6-3	TRBJ2-4	CASSYSRAGRDDIQYF
TRBV28	TRBJ2-3	CASSLGGEDTQYF
TRBV29-1	TRBJ2-2	CSVEVFPGQGNTGELFF
TRBV28	TRBJ2-2	CASSFEGRATGELFF
TRBV20-1	TRBJ2-3	CSASVLFGSTDTQYF
TRBV7-9	TRBJ1-4	CASSLGQENEKLFF
TRBV7-6	TRBJ2-7	CASSRASGVYEQYF
TRBV20-1	TRBJ2-5	CSAMSRDEHPRRGETQYF
TRBV15	TRBJ2-3	CATSREAGYSTDTQYF
TRBV2	TRBJ1-1	CASSDPYNLNTEAFF
TRBV4-2	TRBJ2-5	CASSQSLSRETQYF
TRBV27	TRBJ2-3	CASSSPTEDTDTQYF
TRBV27	TRBJ2-5	CASSLIGEGETQYF
TRBV29-1	TRBJ2-5	CSVEDPTTDSGPDAETQYF
TRBV7-9	TRBJ1-5	CASSLETAYSNQPQHF
TRBV7-8	TRBJ2-7	CASSSFGQGNPYEQYF
TRBV12-3/TRBV12-4	TRBJ1-2	CASSFSPRDLYGYTF
TRBV5-1	TRBJ1-5	CASSLGPTGTDDQPQHF
TRBV4-1	TRBJ2-7	CASSQLTGDEQYF
TRBV7-9	TRBJ2-2	CASSLTPGPRDAGELFF
TRBV4-1	TRBJ2-7	CASSQEGRSEQYF
TRBV6-2/TRBV6-3	TRBJ2-1	CASSPGLAGVNEQFF
TRBV29-1	TRBJ2-2	CSSQGTDTGELFF
TRBV4-3	TRBJ2-2	CASSQEVWGTGELFF
TRBV7-9	TRBJ2-2	CASSYPGTGETGELFF
TRBV6-5	TRBJ2-5	CASSPNPTSWKETQYF
TRBV12-3/TRBV12-4	TRBJ2-2	CASSFFRYTGELFF
TRBV11-2	TRBJ2-5	CASSLGRDGYQETQYF
TRBV28	TRBJ1-1	CASSSTDYFTEAFF
TRBV4-1	TRBJ2-2	CASSHLSDSTGELFF
TRBV11-1	TRBJ2-7	CASSTNWGRDSYEQYF
TRBV25-1	TRBJ1-2	CASSRTGLDYGYTF
TRBV4-1	TRBJ1-2	CASSQERAGFTYGYTF
TRBV29-1	TRBJ1-1	CSVEAGGSEAFF
TRBV12-3/TRBV12-4	TRBJ2-1	CASSDRSDEQFF
TRBV28	TRBJ2-3	CASSLSGSTDTQYF
TRBV6-1	TRBJ2-1	CASRRTGDNEQFF
TRBV28	TRBJ1-4	CASSLTGGFSNEKLFF
TRBV15	TRBJ2-5	CATKSVVQETQYF
TRBV28	TRBJ1-5	CASTGVGGQPQHF
TRBV6-4	TRBJ2-2	CASSEQGGTGELFF
TRBV24-1	TRBJ1-1	CATSDLQGAEAFF
TRBV28	TRBJ2-7	CASTLGQGYEQYF
TRBV7-9	TRBJ2-7	CASSLRLAPEQYF
TRBV29-1	TRBJ1-2	CSVYPQQGGYTF
TRBV12-3/TRBV12-4	TRBJ2-7	CASSESSDISYEQYF
TRBV10-3	TRBJ2-7	CAISVGDRDLREQYF
TRBV29-1	TRBJ1-1	CSVEEDRTLEAFF
TRBV15	TRBJ1-2	CATSRGTGINGYTF
TRBV6-5	TRBJ2-1	CASRGGSYGNEQFF